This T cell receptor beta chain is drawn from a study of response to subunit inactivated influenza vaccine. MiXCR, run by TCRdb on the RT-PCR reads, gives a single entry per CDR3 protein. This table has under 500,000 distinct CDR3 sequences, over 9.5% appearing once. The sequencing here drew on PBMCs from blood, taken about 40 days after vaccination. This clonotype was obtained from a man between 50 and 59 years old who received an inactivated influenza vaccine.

The CDR3 nucleotides read TGCAGCGTTGGGGGATTAGCGGGAGAGGTGCAGTACTTC. This codes for CSVGGLAGEVQYF. V and J are TRBV29-1 and TRBJ2-7; 9 nucleotides align to TRBD2. With 4 bases clipped from V and 9 bases from J, the junction kept 10 bases outside the gene matches. This CDR3 comprises 13 residues. CDR1 and CDR2 (germline): SQVTM, ANQGSEA.